This is a list of T cell receptor beta chains from one sample in a study of identical twins. One entry per CDR3 protein results from TCRdb running MiXCR on the 5' RACE reads. The table records about 700,000 distinct CDR3 sequences, 6.1% of them present only once. Sequenced sample: naive T cells sorted from blood. All receptors derive from a young man in good health. Each CDR3 is given with its conserved first and last residue. A D gene is named only where the DNA matches it firmly. Rows may omit the clone size; those that give it use once, few, many or a size class.

J: TRBJ2-1
D: -
size: few
V: TRBV6-1
DNA: TGTGCCAGCAGCCTATCAGGATCCACGGAGCAGTTCTTC
CDR3: CASSLSGSTEQFF

J: TRBJ2-1
D: TRBD2
size: -
V: TRBV13
DNA: TGTGCCAGCAGCGGAATAGCGGGAGGGCCTCTTGGGAATGAGCAGTTCTTC
CDR3: CASSGIAGGPLGNEQFF

J: TRBJ2-1
D: -
size: few
V: TRBV12-3/TRBV12-4
DNA: TGTGCCAGCGGCGGGACCGAGTACAATGAGCAGTTCTTC
CDR3: CASGGTEYNEQFF

J: TRBJ1-1
D: -
size: few
V: TRBV19
DNA: TGTGCCAGTAGTATAGAGGGCAGTTACACTGAAGCTTTCTTT
CDR3: CASSIEGSYTEAFF

J: TRBJ2-7
D: -
size: many
V: TRBV29-1
DNA: TGCAGCGTTGAAGGGACCTACGAGCAGTACTTC
CDR3: CSVEGTYEQYF

J: TRBJ2-1
D: -
size: many
V: TRBV6-5
DNA: TGTGCCAGCAGTTATGGGGGGACAATCTACAATGAGCAGTTCTTC
CDR3: CASSYGGTIYNEQFF

J: TRBJ2-3
D: -
size: few
V: TRBV12-3/TRBV12-4
DNA: TGTGCCAGCAGTTTAGGACTGAGGGGGGATAAAGATACGCAGTATTTT
CDR3: CASSLGLRGDKDTQYF

J: TRBJ2-5
D: TRBD2
size: -
V: TRBV6-5
DNA: TGTGCCAGCAGTTATGCGTCAAGGTCGGCTAGCGGGAGGCAGACCCAGTACTTC
CDR3: CASSYASRSASGRQTQYF

J: TRBJ1-1
D: -
size: few
V: TRBV5-1
DNA: TGCGCCAGTTCTTCGGCCGCGGGCGAGTACACTGAAGCTTTCTTT
CDR3: CASSSAAGEYTEAFF

J: TRBJ2-2
D: TRBD2
size: few
V: TRBV7-9
DNA: TGTGCCAGCAGCCACGGGACTAGCGGGAACACCGGGGAGCTGTTTTTT
CDR3: CASSHGTSGNTGELFF

J: TRBJ2-1
D: TRBD2
size: many
V: TRBV29-1
DNA: TGCAGCGTTGAACAGGGGGATAGCGGGAGGAGTAATGAGCAGTTCTTC
CDR3: CSVEQGDSGRSNEQFF

J: TRBJ2-5
D: TRBD1
size: many
V: TRBV29-1
DNA: TGCAGCGTGGTCAGGGGGCGCGCGGAGACCCAGTACTTC
CDR3: CSVVRGRAETQYF

J: TRBJ2-3
D: TRBD2
size: few
V: TRBV12-3/TRBV12-4
DNA: TGTGCCAGCAGTGGGACTAGCGTTGGAGATACGCAGTATTTT
CDR3: CASSGTSVGDTQYF

J: TRBJ2-2
D: -
size: many
V: TRBV29-1
DNA: TGCAGCGTTGGGCCCGTTGGACTTAACACCGGGGAGCTGTTTTTT
CDR3: CSVGPVGLNTGELFF

J: TRBJ2-7
D: -
size: many
V: TRBV12-3/TRBV12-4
DNA: TGTGCCAGCAGTTTAGAGTCCCGATTAGACGAGCAGTACTTC
CDR3: CASSLESRLDEQYF

J: TRBJ2-1
D: TRBD2
size: many
V: TRBV20-1
DNA: TGCAGTGCTAGTCCTAGCGGAGAGTTGGGTGAGCAGTTCTTC
CDR3: CSASPSGELGEQFF

J: TRBJ2-2
D: -
size: -
V: TRBV5-1
DNA: TGCGCCAGCAGCTTCATAGCCGAAGGCACCGGGGAGCTGTTTTTT
CDR3: CASSFIAEGTGELFF

J: TRBJ1-5
D: -
size: -
V: TRBV27
DNA: TGTGCCAGCAGTGGGGGGGAATTTCTCGAATCGAATCAGCCCCAGCATTTT
CDR3: CASSGGEFLESNQPQHF

J: TRBJ1-1
D: -
size: -
V: TRBV19
DNA: TGTGCGTCCATGTCAGGGACGACTGAAGCTTTCTTT
CDR3: CASMSGTTEAFF

J: TRBJ2-5
D: TRBD1
size: -
V: TRBV4-1
DNA: TGCGCCAGCAGCCAGGGGACAGGGAAGACCCAGTACTTC
CDR3: CASSQGTGKTQYF

J: TRBJ2-2
D: -
size: -
V: TRBV12-3/TRBV12-4
DNA: TGTGCCAGCAGTTTAAAGGATGGGACCGGGGAGCTGTTTTTT
CDR3: CASSLKDGTGELFF

J: TRBJ2-1
D: -
size: few
V: TRBV14
DNA: TGTGCCAGCAGCCAATGGGGGTTTAACAATGAGCAGTTCTTC
CDR3: CASSQWGFNNEQFF

J: TRBJ2-3
D: -
size: many
V: TRBV28
DNA: TGTGCCAGCAGTTTGGTGGGGAATACGCAGTATTTT
CDR3: CASSLVGNTQYF

J: TRBJ1-1
D: -
size: few
V: TRBV2
DNA: TGTGCCAGCATCCAGGGAGGGGGAGCACCTGAAGCTTTCTTT
CDR3: CASIQGGGAPEAFF

J: TRBJ2-1
D: TRBD2
size: many
V: TRBV5-7
DNA: TGTGCCAGGGGGACTAGCGCGGCTTGGGGCTATTGCGATGAGCAGTTCTTC
CDR3: CARGTSAAWGYCDEQFF

J: TRBJ2-2
D: -
size: few
V: TRBV6-2/TRBV6-3
DNA: TGTGCCAGCCGAATTTCGGGGGTTCCGCACCGGGAGCTGTTTTTT
CDR3: CASRISGVPHRELFF

J: TRBJ2-1
D: TRBD2
size: -
V: TRBV24-1
DNA: TGTGCCACCAGTGATTTAGCTAGCGGGAGGATTGATGAGCAGTTCTTC
CDR3: CATSDLASGRIDEQFF

J: TRBJ2-7
D: TRBD1
size: few
V: TRBV5-1
DNA: TGCGCCAGCGGACAGGGGACCGTCTACGAGCAGTACTTC
CDR3: CASGQGTVYEQYF

J: TRBJ2-5
D: -
size: -
V: TRBV25-1
DNA: TGTGCCAGCAGTGAGCGGGCGATGGCGGACGAGACCCAGTACTTC
CDR3: CASSERAMADETQYF

J: TRBJ2-1
D: -
size: -
V: TRBV18
DNA: TGTGCCAGCTCACGGGTCCGGGTTGATGAGCAGTTCTTC
CDR3: CASSRVRVDEQFF

J: TRBJ2-3
D: -
size: many
V: TRBV12-5
DNA: TGTGCTAGTGGTCCGGGACTTCTCACAGATACGCAGTATTTT
CDR3: CASGPGLLTDTQYF

J: TRBJ2-3
D: TRBD1
size: many
V: TRBV5-1
DNA: TGCGCCAGCAGGGGACAGGGGATCGGCACAGATACGCAGTATTTT
CDR3: CASRGQGIGTDTQYF

J: TRBJ2-1
D: TRBD1
size: many
V: TRBV5-1
DNA: TGCGCCAGCAGCTTGAGGACAGGTTTCAACAATGAGCAGTTCTTC
CDR3: CASSLRTGFNNEQFF

J: TRBJ2-3
D: -
size: few
V: TRBV21-1
DNA: TGTGCCAGCAGCAAAGAGGGAACTAGCGGGATGAATACGCAGTATTTT
CDR3: CASSKEGTSGMNTQYF

J: TRBJ1-2
D: -
size: few
V: TRBV24-1
DNA: TGTGCCACCAGTGATCATGGACGAAACTATGGCTACACCTTC
CDR3: CATSDHGRNYGYTF

J: TRBJ2-3
D: TRBD1
size: many
V: TRBV12-3/TRBV12-4
DNA: TGTGCCAGCAGCCTCTTCGGACAGGGCTTATCGGATACGCAGTATTTT
CDR3: CASSLFGQGLSDTQYF

J: TRBJ2-1
D: TRBD2
size: many
V: TRBV10-3
DNA: TGTGCCATCAGTGGTACGGGGGGACTAGCGGACAATGAGCAGTTCTTC
CDR3: CAISGTGGLADNEQFF

J: TRBJ1-2
D: -
size: many
V: TRBV28
DNA: TGTGCCAGCAGTTTATCGGTGCGAGTCTATGGCTACACCTTC
CDR3: CASSLSVRVYGYTF

J: TRBJ2-5
D: -
size: many
V: TRBV7-9
DNA: TGTGCCAGCAGCTTAGGCCAGGGGTCTTCGGAGACCCAGTACTTC
CDR3: CASSLGQGSSETQYF

J: TRBJ2-1
D: TRBD2
size: many
V: TRBV15
DNA: TGTGCCACCAGCAGTTCTAGCGGCAATGAGCAGTTCTTC
CDR3: CATSSSSGNEQFF

J: TRBJ2-7
D: -
size: few
V: TRBV10-3
DNA: TGTGCCATCAGTCCAGCAGGGAGCGAGCAGTACTTC
CDR3: CAISPAGSEQYF

J: TRBJ2-1
D: TRBD2
size: many
V: TRBV4-1
DNA: TGCGCCAGTAGCGGGAGGACGACAAGCTCCTACAATGAGCAGTTCTTC
CDR3: CASSGRTTSSYNEQFF

J: TRBJ1-3
D: -
size: many
V: TRBV10-2
DNA: TGCGCCAGCAGAGTAGAAGGGAGCTCTGGAAACACCATATATTTT
CDR3: CASRVEGSSGNTIYF

J: TRBJ2-1
D: TRBD1
size: -
V: TRBV7-9
DNA: TGTGCCAGCTCCGACAGGGCAAATGAGCAGTTCTTC
CDR3: CASSDRANEQFF

J: TRBJ2-3
D: TRBD2
size: many
V: TRBV24-1
DNA: TGTGCCACCAGTGAACGGGTACTAGCGGGACCCGGGGGTACGCAGTATTTT
CDR3: CATSERVLAGPGGTQYF

J: TRBJ2-1
D: -
size: -
V: TRBV29-1
DNA: TGCAGCCCTCGCGGCCCCACAGGAGAGCAGTTCTTC
CDR3: CSPRGPTGEQFF

J: TRBJ2-2
D: -
size: few
V: TRBV7-9
DNA: TGTGCCAGCAGCGAAGCGGTCGGGGAGCTGTTTTTT
CDR3: CASSEAVGELFF

J: TRBJ1-4
D: -
size: few
V: TRBV2
DNA: TGTGCCAGCAGCGGATATTCAACTAATGAAAAACTGTTTTTT
CDR3: CASSGYSTNEKLFF

J: TRBJ2-5
D: -
size: -
V: TRBV6-1
DNA: TGTGCCAGCTTGCCGGGGGGCCTTGGATGGGCGGAGACCCAGTACTTC
CDR3: CASLPGGLGWAETQYF

J: TRBJ1-1
D: TRBD1
size: few
V: TRBV4-1
DNA: TGCGCCAGCAGCCAAATACAGGGGGGACGGCTAGAAGCTTTCTTT
CDR3: CASSQIQGGRLEAFF

J: TRBJ2-2
D: -
size: many
V: TRBV12-3/TRBV12-4
DNA: TGTGCCAGCAGTTTTGCGACAGCCAACACCGGGGAGCTGTTTTTT
CDR3: CASSFATANTGELFF

J: TRBJ2-3
D: -
size: many
V: TRBV27
DNA: TGTGCCAGCAGTTTATTTGCTAGGGCAGATACGCAGTATTTT
CDR3: CASSLFARADTQYF